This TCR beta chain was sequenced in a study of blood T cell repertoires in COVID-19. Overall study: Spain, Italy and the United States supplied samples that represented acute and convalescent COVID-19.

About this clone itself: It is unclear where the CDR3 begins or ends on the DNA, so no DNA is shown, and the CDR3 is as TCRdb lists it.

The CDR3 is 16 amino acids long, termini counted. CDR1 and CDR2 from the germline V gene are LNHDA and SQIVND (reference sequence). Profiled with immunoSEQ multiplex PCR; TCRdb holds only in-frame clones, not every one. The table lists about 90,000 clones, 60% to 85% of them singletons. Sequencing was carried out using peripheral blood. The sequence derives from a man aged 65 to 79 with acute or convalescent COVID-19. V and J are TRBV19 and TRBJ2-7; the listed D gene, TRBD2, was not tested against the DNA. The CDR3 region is CASTSDTSGSYSEQYF.